These 20 T cell receptor beta chains share one sample of origin, sequenced in a study of blood T cell repertoires in COVID-19. Only in-frame clones appear in the TCRdb table, and some are missing; sequencing was by immunoSEQ multiplex PCR. The data hold fewer than 350,000 clones, with nearly 90% observed a single time. The specimen was PBMCs or T cells enriched from blood (not recorded which). The receptor set was obtained from a woman younger than 30 with acute COVID-19.

About this clone: Other DNA sequences from this sample encode an identical CDR3 as well. The gene calls are TRBV29-1 and TRBJ1-1; D gene uncertain. The V gene lost 5 bases and the J gene lost 2 bases, with 6 bases spanning the gap. CDR3 length: 11 residues. Germline CDR1 is SQVTM and CDR2 is ANQGSEA. In DNA form, the CDR3 reads TGCAGCGTTCGGGGAAACACTGAAGCTTTCTTT. Its translation is CSVRGNTEAFF.

In nucleotides, the CDR3 is TGTGCCAGCAGCTTAGCTGGGGGTAGCGGGAGAAATGAGCAGTTCTTC. This sequence encodes CASSLAGGSGRNEQFF. The V and J genes are TRBV11-3 and TRBJ2-1, with 9 bases identical to TRBD2. J lost 7 bases, V lost 1 base, and 8 bases had no gene match. This CDR3 has 16 residues. Germline values: CDR1 SGHNT, CDR2 YENEEA.

This clone was seen a few times. The chain combines TRBV4-1 with TRBJ2-7, with TRBD1 matching 8 bases. The CDR3 runs 18 residues. The V gene's germline CDR1 is MGHRA and CDR2 YSYEKL. The V and J ends lost 0 bases and 2 bases, in that order; junction bases with no gene match: 12. The CDR3 loop reads CASSQDMQGAKLTYEQYF. The CDR3 DNA follows: TGCGCCAGCAGCCAAGATATGCAGGGGGCTAAGCTGACCTACGAGCAGTACTTC.

This chain links TRBV11-2 with TRBJ2-1; 12 positions match TRBD2. In germline, CDR1 is SGHAT, CDR2 FQNNGV. The CDR3 is made up of 17 amino acids. V lost 4 bases and J lost 3; bases outside the gene matches: 7. CDR3 region: CASSSRLAGALYNEQFF. The CDR3 bases are TGTGCCAGCAGCTCGAGACTAGCGGGAGCGCTCTACAATGAGCAGTTCTTC.

The V and J genes are TRBV27 and TRBJ1-1; 7 bases are shared with TRBD1. Per germline, CDR1 MNHEY and CDR2 SMNVEV (reference sequence). The V and J ends lost 3 bases and 6 bases, in that order; junction bases with no gene match: 7. The CDR3 totals 14 residues. The chain's CDR3 is CASSFQAGGPEAFF. CDR3 DNA sequence: TGTGCCAGCAGTTTTCAGGCAGGGGGGCCTGAAGCTTTCTTT.

This sequence joins TRBV7-8 and TRBJ2-1; 7 bases map to TRBD1. Germline V gene data show CDR1 as SGHVS and CDR2 as FQNEAQ. Trimming at V came to 1 base and at J to 0 bases, leaving 6 bases not matched to a gene. The CDR3 spans 17 residues. The CDR3 bases are TGTGCCAGCAGCTTAGAAGGGGGCGCGTACTCCTACAATGAGCAGTTCTTC. This encodes CASSLEGGAYSYNEQFF. Full variable domain (remainder filled in from reference TRBV7-8 and TRBJ2-1): GAGVSQSPRYKVAKRGQDVALRCDPISGHVSLFWYQQALGQGPEFLTYFQNEAQLDKSGLPSDRFFAERPEGSVSTLKIQRTQQEDSAVYLCASSLEGGAYSYNEQFFGPGTRLTVL.

The chain links TRBV6-5 to TRBJ2-3, with 7 bases aligning to TRBD2. Germline assignment: CDR1 MNHEY and CDR2 SVGAGI. The J segment lost 1 base and the V segment lost 7 bases, leaving 5 bases of the junction unmatched. CDR3 length: 14 amino acids. The CDR3 loop is CASKGGFGTDTQYF. The CDR3 DNA follows: TGTGCCAGCAAGGGAGGGTTCGGCACAGATACGCAGTATTTT.

The chain carries TRBV7-8 and TRBJ1-1; no firm D call. Germline-derived CDR1 and CDR2 are SGHVS and FQNEAQ. Trimming pared 3 bases from V and 1 base from J, leaving 6 bases between. The CDR3 is made up of 13 amino acids. CDR3 coding DNA: TGTGCCAGCAGCTTTTCCAGGAACACTGAAGCTTTCTTT. It codes for CASSFSRNTEAFF.

The genes are TRBV7-2 and TRBJ1-5; weak D call: TRBD1 (6 bases). The CDR3 runs 14 residues. V dropped 2 bases and J dropped 10 bases, with 15 bases sitting between them. Germline CDR1 reads SGHTA; CDR2 reads FQGNSA. In DNA, the CDR3 is TGTGCCAGCAGCTTATTCGGACAGCCATCCCCCCAGCATTTT. This encodes CASSLFGQPSPQHF.

The chain links TRBV11-3 to TRBJ2-2; 10 nucleotides agree with TRBD2. This CDR3 is 21 amino acids long. Germline V CDR1 and CDR2: SGHNT, YENEEA. V lost 0 bases and J lost 3; bases outside the gene matches: 16. CDR3 sequence reads: CASSLDSPPSGRATDTGELFF. The CDR3, as DNA: TGTGCCAGCAGCTTAGATTCCCCTCCCAGCGGGAGGGCCACGGACACCGGGGAGCTGTTTTTT.

The genes are TRBV7-9 and TRBJ2-7; TRBD2 matches at 13 bases. From germline, CDR1 is SEHNR and CDR2 FQNEAQ (reference sequence). CDR3 length: 15 amino acids. The V and J ends lost 5 bases and 4 bases, in that order; junction bases with no gene match: 5. The CDR3 region has the DNA TGTGCCAGCAGCCCCTGGACTAGCGGGAGTTACGAGCAGTACTTC. It encodes CASSPWTSGSYEQYF.

The chain couples TRBV6-4 to TRBJ2-6, with D unresolved. The V end lost 3 bases, the J end lost 2 bases, and 5 bases lay between the germline ends. In germline, CDR1 is MRHNA, CDR2 SNTAGT. This CDR3 contains 14 residues. CDR3 sequence (DNA): TGTGCCAGCAGTGATTCGGCTGGGGCCAACGTCCTGACTTTC. This encodes CASSDSAGANVLTF.

The gene calls are TRBV11-2 and TRBJ1-1, with D possibly matching TRBD1 (5 bases). Germline values: CDR1 SGHAT, CDR2 FQNNGV. This CDR3 is built from 14 residues. V lost 2 bases, J lost 1 base, and 8 bases lay in between. The CDR3 bases are TGTGCCAGCAGCTTAATCAGGGAGAACACTGAAGCTTTCTTT. Its protein is CASSLIRENTEAFF. Supplemented by reference TRBV11-2 and TRBJ1-1, the full variable domain reads EAGVAQSPRYKIIEKRQSVAFWCNPISGHATLYWYQQILGQGPKLLIQFQNNGVVDDSQLPKDRFSAERLKGVDSTLKIQPAKLEDSAVYLCASSLIRENTEAFFGQGTRLTVV.

The chain links TRBV6-5 to TRBJ1-6, with D unresolved. The germline V gene has CDR1 MNHEY and CDR2 SVGAGI. Trimming stripped 0 bases from V and 10 bases from J, with 13 bases between. This CDR3 has 15 residues. For the CDR3, the DNA is TGTGCCAGCAGTTACTCGGGTCAACCGGAGTCACCCCTCCACTTT. Translation gives CASSYSGQPESPLHF.

The rearrangement joins TRBV7-9 to TRBJ1-2; the D gene is possibly TRBD1 (6 bases). V gave up 7 bases and J gave up 5 bases, with 20 bases separating them. CDR3 size: 15 residues. The germline CDR1 and CDR2 sequences are SEHNR and FQNEAQ (reference sequence). CDR3 coding DNA: TGTGCCAGCACACCCGGGGCCGATCAGGGGTATGGCTACACCTTC. Encoded protein: CASTPGADQGYGYTF.

This chain uses TRBV5-6 with TRBJ1-3, with 7 bases matching TRBD1. J was trimmed by 2 bases and V by 4 bases; bases with no gene match: 6. The germline CDR1 and CDR2 sequences are SGHDT and YYEEEE. The CDR3 has 15 residues. The CDR3 sequence: CASSQGQYPGNTIYF. The CDR3 bases are TGTGCCAGCAGCCAGGGACAGTACCCTGGAAACACCATATATTTT.

The chain couples TRBV30 to TRBJ1-5, with 8 positions matching TRBD1. The CDR3 loop spans 14 amino acids. Trimming removed 2 bases from V and 7 bases from J; junction bases left unmatched: 7. Germline assignment: CDR1 GTSNPN and CDR2 SVGIG (reference sequence). The CDR3 region has the DNA TGTGCCTGGAGTCCGAGGACAGGGCCCCAGCCCCAGCATTTT. Protein sequence: CAWSPRTGPQPQHF.

The genes are TRBV24-1 and TRBJ1-2; 7 positions agree with TRBD1. The junction had 12 bases not matched to a gene; V was cut back by 9 bases and J by 6 bases. Germline V gives CDR1 KGHDR, CDR2 SFDVKD. The CDR3 sequence is 14 residues long. The CDR3 sequence: CATPDRESGDGYTF. The CDR3 DNA follows: TGTGCCACCCCTGACAGGGAAAGCGGCGATGGCTACACCTTC.

This chain's CDR3 is CASSFTVSFSGNTEAFF. CDR3 nucleotides: TGTGCCAGCAGCTTCACTGTCTCATTTTCGGGAAACACTGAAGCTTTCTTT. The chain links TRBV11-2 to TRBJ1-1; no reliable D call. CDR3 size: 17 residues. Between the trimmed V and J ends, which lost 3 bases and 2 bases, there was a span of 19 bases. Germline V gene data show CDR1 as SGHAT and CDR2 as FQNNGV.

The J gene is TRBJ1-4, the V gene TRBV19; D not resolved. CDR3 length equals 14 residues. CDR1 and CDR2 from the germline V gene are LNHDA and SQIVND (reference sequence). Deletions cut 5 bases from V and 4 bases from J, with 11 bases between. The CDR3 DNA reads TGTGCCAGTAGTTCCGAGTCGATTAATGAAAAACTGTTTTTT. Translation gives CASSSESINEKLFF.